The T cell receptor (beta chain) under discussion was sequenced for a study of T cell changes during pregnancy in multiple sclerosis. CDR1 MNHEY and CDR2 SVGAGI come from the germline V gene. Trimming removed 5 bases from V and 1 base from J, with 9 bases in between. The length of the CDR3 is 14 residues. The assay was immunoSEQ multiplex PCR, and TCRdb's table has in-frame clones only and misses some. The sample has over 10,000 clones, about nine tenths seen once. The input for sequencing was CD8+ T cells from peripheral blood mononuclear cells, taken after pregnancy. The chain carries TRBV6-5 and TRBJ2-1, with D uncertain. The clonotype originates from a female donor in good health, enrolled as a control in a pregnancy study. The CDR3 region is CASSGVASYNEQFF. CDR3 DNA sequence: TGTGCCAGCAGTGGTGTGGCTTCCTACAATGAGCAGTTCTTC.